This T cell receptor (beta chain) appears in the sequencing data of a study of shared clonotypes between healthy human individuals. General study points: Rarefaction showed that sequencing of sorted subsets was incomplete (despite large depth).

The CDR3 consists of 15 residues. Germline loops: CDR1 SGHRS, CDR2 YFSETQ. The V end was cut by 4 bases, the J end by 8 bases, with 18 bases between. Only CD45RO-negative cells positively selected for CCR7 counted as naive CD8 cells, so terminally differentiated effector memory CD45RA+ cells were excluded. Participating donors were healthy, HIV-negative adults free of recent acute infections or vaccinations. Remarks on this clone: What it binds is unknown.

Several immunoSEQ plates received, in even portions, the genomic DNA of each subset. Original processing methods: With immunoSEQ giving junction-only sequences and no quality scores, filtering differed. Measured with immunoSEQ multiplex PCR; TCRdb has only the in-frame clones, and not every one. V, J and clone size were drawn from that table, and D and trimming were deduced from the DNA. The table has 750,000 to 1,000,000 clones, more than 85% seen once. Sample: naive CD8+ T cells sorted from blood. The TCR comes from a young man in good health. V is TRBV5-1 and J is TRBJ1-4; D call uncertain. CDR3 DNA sequence: TGCGCCAGCAGCGCTTACAGCCGAACGAAGGAAAAACTGTTTTTT. It yields the protein CASSAYSRTKEKLFF.